Below are 20 T cell receptor beta chains sequenced from a single sample in a study of blood T cell repertoires in COVID-19. Assay used: immunoSEQ multiplex PCR; TCRdb lists only in-frame clones, some missing. The sample lists tens of thousands of clones; around 91% were seen once. The material sequenced was peripheral blood. Source of these receptors: a woman aged 45-65 years in a cohort sampled during active COVID-19.

This clone occurred once. The V call is TRBV3-1 (or the pseudogene TRBV3-2), the J call TRBJ2-3; the match to TRBD1 covers 7 bases. After removal of 2 bases from V and 2 bases from J, the junction contained 7 bases not matched to a gene. The V gene's germline CDR1 is LGHDT and CDR2 YNNKEL (reference sequence). The CDR3 consists of 16 residues. The CDR3 coding sequence is TGTGCCAGCAGCCAACCTACGACAGGGTACACAGATACGCAGTATTTT. Translation gives CASSQPTTGYTDTQYF.

The V call is TRBV4-2, the J call TRBJ2-7, with 7 bases identical to TRBD1. V gave up 6 bases and J gave up 1 base; unmatched junction bases: 9. The germline V gene has CDR1 LGHNA and CDR2 YNFKEQ. CDR3 length: 15 residues. The CDR3 DNA is TGTGCCAGCAGTCTATCCGGGACAGCTTCCTACGAGCAGTACTTC. Amino acids: CASSLSGTASYEQYF.

The rearrangement joins TRBV12-1 to TRBJ2-5; the table's D call, TRBD2, has no DNA check behind it. TRBV12-1 is described as a pseudogene. The CDR3 covers 14 residues. The CDR3 sequence is CASSCPGNQETQYF. CDR3 nucleotides: TGTGCCAGCAGCTGCCCCGGGAACCAAGAGACCCAGTACTTC.

V and J are TRBV5-1 and TRBJ2-5, with D maybe TRBD2 (6 bases). The CDR3 covers 14 residues. Germline CDR1 SGHRS, CDR2 YFSETQ. The V gene lost 4 bases and the J gene lost 0 bases, with 10 bases spanning the gap. The CDR3 region is CASSGGLYQETQYF. CDR3 DNA sequence: TGCGCCAGCAGCGGGGGACTCTACCAAGAGACCCAGTACTTC.

This rearrangement joins TRBV6-1 to TRBJ1-5; TRBD1 aligns across 7 bases. CDR3 size: 16 residues. V lost 1 base to trimming and J lost 4 bases; unmatched junction nucleotides: 7. The germline CDR1 and CDR2 sequences are MNHNS and SASEGT. The CDR3 DNA reads TGTGCCAGCAGTGAAGTGGAGCGACAGGGAAATCAGCCCCAGCATTTT. Translation: CASSEVERQGNQPQHF.

The chain couples TRBV3-1 (or the pseudogene TRBV3-2) to TRBJ2-2, with D unclear. The V end was cut by 5 bases, the J end by 4 bases, with 8 bases between. Germline V CDR1 and CDR2: LGHDT, YNNKEL (reference sequence). The CDR3 contains 13 residues. CDR3 loop: CASSSVSTGELFF. Here the CDR3 DNA reads TGTGCCAGCAGCTCGGTGAGCACCGGGGAGCTGTTTTTT.

The rearrangement joins TRBV19 to TRBJ2-5, with 8 bases identical to TRBD2. Unmatched junction bases numbered 8, after V lost 9 bases and J lost 5 bases. The CDR3 runs 13 residues. In germline, CDR1 is LNHDA, CDR2 SQIVND (reference sequence). The CDR3 spells CASSGSEGETQYF. The CDR3 nucleotides read TGTGCCAGCAGCGGGAGTGAGGGGGAGACCCAGTACTTC.

The V and J genes are TRBV5-1 and TRBJ1-1, with a tentative D call TRBD1 (6 bases). The CDR3 runs to 14 residues. From germline, CDR1 is SGHRS and CDR2 YFSETQ. V lost 1 base and J lost 5, with 12 bases in between. The CDR3 here is CASSLSPGETEAFF. CDR3 in DNA: TGCGCCAGCAGCTTGTCACCAGGGGAGACTGAAGCTTTCTTT.

The J gene is TRBJ2-2, the V gene TRBV25-1; no clear D. V was trimmed by 2 bases and J by 0 bases, leaving 4 bases between them. Germline CDR1 reads MGHDK; CDR2 reads SYGVNS. The CDR3 length is 14 residues. CDR3 region: CASSEQTNTGELFF. CDR3 coding DNA: TGTGCCAGCAGTGAACAGACGAACACCGGGGAGCTGTTTTTT.

This clone was observed a handful of times. J is TRBJ1-6 and V is TRBV11-2; D ambiguous. Germline V gene sequence: CDR1 SGHAT, CDR2 FQNNGV. This CDR3 region has 16 residues. Trimming took off 0 bases at V and 4 bases at J, with 10 bases between the two ends. CDR3 DNA: TGTGCCAGCAGCTTAGATCAGCGGGGTTATAATTCACCCCTCCACTTT. Translation gives CASSLDQRGYNSPLHF.

V and J are TRBV12-3 or TRBV12-4 and TRBJ2-7, with D perhaps TRBD2 (7 bases). The CDR3 is 12 amino acids. Trimming pared 7 bases from V and 6 bases from J, leaving 13 bases between. CDR3: CASTLRGGEQYF. CDR3 nucleotide sequence: TGTGCCAGCACTCTAAGGGGGGGCGAGCAGTACTTC.

This clone was detected only once. The rearrangement joins TRBV5-1 to TRBJ2-1; 10 nucleotides line up with TRBD2. In germline, CDR1 is SGHRS, CDR2 YFSETQ. The CDR3 totals 15 residues. Trimming removed 1 base from V and 7 bases from J; junction bases left unmatched: 5. For the CDR3, the DNA is TGCGCCAGCAGCTTGATAGCGGGAGGCACGAATGAGCAGTTCTTC. This translates into CASSLIAGGTNEQFF. The full variable domain, its missing parts supplied by reference TRBV5-1 and TRBJ2-1, is KAGVTQTPRYLIKTRGQQVTLSCSPISGHRSVSWYQQTPGQGLQFLFEYFSETQRNKGNFPGRFSGRQFSNSRSEMNVSTLELGDSALYLCASSLIAGGTNEQFFGPGTRLTVL.

The chain combines TRBV24-1 with TRBJ2-2, with TRBD1 matching 9 bases. There are 16 residues in the CDR3. Germline lookup yields CDR1 KGHDR and CDR2 SFDVKD. The ends lost 4 bases at V and 5 bases at J; junction bases unmatched: 7. The CDR3 nucleotides read TGTGCCACCAGTGAGTCCGGGACAGGGTTAACCGGGGAGCTGTTTTTT. Its translation: CATSESGTGLTGELFF.

The genes are TRBV6-5 and TRBJ2-7; TRBD1 might be the D (5 bases). The CDR3 runs to 15 residues. The germline V gene has CDR1 MNHEY and CDR2 SVGAGI. Between the trimmed V and J ends, which lost 0 bases and 3 bases, there was a span of 12 bases. CDR3 sequence (DNA): TGTGCCAGCAGTTACTCCGGGCGTAGGGGCTACGAGCAGTACTTC. It specifies CASSYSGRRGYEQYF.

V gene TRBV2 combines with J gene TRBJ2-5, with no clear D. The CDR3 consists of 12 residues. The germline V gene has CDR1 SNHLY and CDR2 FYNNEI. V lost 4 bases, J lost 5 bases, and 8 bases lay in between. The CDR3 sequence is CASSGIAETQYF. CDR3 DNA sequence: TGTGCCAGCAGTGGGATAGCTGAGACCCAGTACTTC.

This clone was recorded once. A read error may account for a junction end that differs from germline. DNA of the CDR3: TGTGCTAGCAGCCCCGGGGGAGGCCAGGGCACCGGGGAGCTGTTTTTT. Protein sequence: CASSPGGGQGTGELFF. The gene calls are TRBV7-7 and TRBJ2-2; D might be TRBD2 (6 bases). CDR1 and CDR2 from the germline V gene are SSHAT and FNYEAQ (reference sequence). CDR3 length: 16 residues.

The genes are TRBV9 and TRBJ1-1, with D hard to call. CDR1 is SGDLS and CDR2 is YYNGEE in the germline V gene. Trimming pared 4 bases from V and 3 bases from J, leaving 10 bases between. This CDR3 has 13 amino acids. CDR3 loop: CASSLTVYTEAFF. The CDR3 DNA is TGTGCCAGCAGCCTAACGGTATACACTGAAGCTTTCTTT.

This clone was observed a few times. This chain links TRBV6-1 with TRBJ2-2; 7 nucleotides match TRBD2. J lost 7 bases, V lost 4 bases, and 12 bases had no gene match. Germline CDR1 and CDR2: MNHNS and SASEGT. CDR3 length: 16 amino acids. The CDR3 DNA sequence: TGTGCCAGCAGTGCCCGACTAGCTCAGATAGGCGGGGAGCTGTTTTTT. Its protein product is CASSARLAQIGGELFF.

Remarks on this clone: One junction end disagrees with the germline gene, perhaps due to a read error. The V gene is TRBV7-7, the J gene TRBJ2-5; 9 nucleotides align to TRBD2. There are 16 residues in the CDR3. Germline V gene sequence: CDR1 SSHAT, CDR2 FNYEAQ (reference sequence). CDR3 sequence (DNA): TGTGCTAGCAGCTTAGGGCGGGGGGGAATCCAAGAGACCCAGTACTTC. Translating it yields CASSLGRGGIQETQYF.

The chain uses TRBV28 and TRBJ2-7, with 9 nucleotides matching TRBD1. Germline CDR1 MDHEN, CDR2 SYDVKM. V trimming: 5 bases; J trimming: 2 bases; junction bases outside the gene matches: 4. This CDR3 has 14 residues. Here the CDR3 DNA reads TGTGCCAGCAGTCCCGGGACAGGGACCTACGAGCAGTACTTC. It is translated as CASSPGTGTYEQYF.